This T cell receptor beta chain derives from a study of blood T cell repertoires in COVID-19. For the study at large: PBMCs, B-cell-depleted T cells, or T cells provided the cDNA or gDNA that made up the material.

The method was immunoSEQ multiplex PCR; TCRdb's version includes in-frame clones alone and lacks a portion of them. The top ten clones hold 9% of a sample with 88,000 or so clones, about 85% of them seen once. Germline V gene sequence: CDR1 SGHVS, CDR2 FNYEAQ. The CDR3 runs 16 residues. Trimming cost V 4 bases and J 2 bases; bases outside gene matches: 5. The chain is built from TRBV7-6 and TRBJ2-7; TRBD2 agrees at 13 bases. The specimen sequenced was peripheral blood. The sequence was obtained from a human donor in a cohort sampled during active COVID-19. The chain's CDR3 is CASSSTSGGGAYEQYF. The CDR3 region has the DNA TGTGCCAGCAGCTCCACTAGCGGGGGGGGAGCCTACGAGCAGTACTTC. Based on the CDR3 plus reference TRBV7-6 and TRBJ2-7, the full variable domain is GAGVSQSPRYKVTKRGQDVALRCDPISGHVSLYWYRQALGQGPEFLTYFNYEAQQDKSGLPNDRFSAERPEGSISTLTIQRTEQRDSAMYRCASSSTSGGGAYEQYFGPGTRLTVT.